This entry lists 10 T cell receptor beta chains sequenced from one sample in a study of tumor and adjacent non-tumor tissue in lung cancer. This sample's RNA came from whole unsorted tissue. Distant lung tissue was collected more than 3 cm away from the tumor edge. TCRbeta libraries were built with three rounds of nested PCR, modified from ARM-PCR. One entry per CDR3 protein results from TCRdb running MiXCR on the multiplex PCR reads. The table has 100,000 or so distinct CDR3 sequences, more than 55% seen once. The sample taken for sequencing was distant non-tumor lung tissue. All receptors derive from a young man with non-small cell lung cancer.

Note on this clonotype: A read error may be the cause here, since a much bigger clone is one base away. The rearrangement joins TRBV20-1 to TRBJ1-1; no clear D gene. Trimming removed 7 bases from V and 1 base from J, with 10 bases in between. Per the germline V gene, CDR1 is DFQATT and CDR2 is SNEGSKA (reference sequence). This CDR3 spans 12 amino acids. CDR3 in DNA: TGCAGTGTTAGTTACTGGAACACTGAAGCTTTCTTT. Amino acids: CSVSYWNTEAFF.

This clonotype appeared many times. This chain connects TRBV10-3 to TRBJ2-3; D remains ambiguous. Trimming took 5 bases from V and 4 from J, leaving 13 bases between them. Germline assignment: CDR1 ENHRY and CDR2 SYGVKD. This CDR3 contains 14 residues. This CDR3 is CAISTVSVSDTQYF. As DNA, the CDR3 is TGTGCCATCAGTACCGTCTCGGTGTCAGATACGCAGTATTTT.

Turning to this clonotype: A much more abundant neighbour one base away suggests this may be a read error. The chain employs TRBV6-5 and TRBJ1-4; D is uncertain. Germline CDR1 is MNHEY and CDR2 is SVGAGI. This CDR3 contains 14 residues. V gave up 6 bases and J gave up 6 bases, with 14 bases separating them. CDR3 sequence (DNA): TGTGCCAGCAGGGTCGGGCGGTTGTATGAAAAACTGTTTTTT. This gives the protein CASRVGRLYEKLFF.

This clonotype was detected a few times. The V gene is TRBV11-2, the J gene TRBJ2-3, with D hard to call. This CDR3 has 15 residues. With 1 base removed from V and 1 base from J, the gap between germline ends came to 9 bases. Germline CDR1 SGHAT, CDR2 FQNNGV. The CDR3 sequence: CASSLVIGGTDTQYF. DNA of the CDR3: TGTGCCAGCAGCTTAGTCATAGGAGGCACAGATACGCAGTATTTT.

Written as DNA, the CDR3 is TGCAGTGCTAACATGACGGGGAAGGGTACAGATACGTTGTATTTT. This sequence encodes CSANMTGKGTDTLYF. The gene calls are TRBV20-1 and TRBJ2-3; weak D call: TRBD2 (5 bases). Germline V gene data show CDR1 as DFQATT and CDR2 as SNEGSKA (reference sequence). The CDR3 length is 15 residues. The V end lost 4 bases, the J end lost 14 bases, and 28 bases lay between the germline ends.

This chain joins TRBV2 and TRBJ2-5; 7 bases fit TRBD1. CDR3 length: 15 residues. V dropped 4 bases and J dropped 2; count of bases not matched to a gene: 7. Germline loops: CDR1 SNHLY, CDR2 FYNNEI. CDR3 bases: TGTGCCAGCAGTGTTTCCAGGGGGATGCAAGAGACCCAGTACTTC. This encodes CASSVSRGMQETQYF.

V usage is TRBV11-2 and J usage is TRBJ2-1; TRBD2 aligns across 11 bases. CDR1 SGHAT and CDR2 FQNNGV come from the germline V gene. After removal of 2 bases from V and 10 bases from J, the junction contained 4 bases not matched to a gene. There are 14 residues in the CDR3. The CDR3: CASSLRASGGEQFF. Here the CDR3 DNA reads TGTGCCAGCAGCTTACGGGCTAGCGGGGGGGAGCAGTTCTTC.

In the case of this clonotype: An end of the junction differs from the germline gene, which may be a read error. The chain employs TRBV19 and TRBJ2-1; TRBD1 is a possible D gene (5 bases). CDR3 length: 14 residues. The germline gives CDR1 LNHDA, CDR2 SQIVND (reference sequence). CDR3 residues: CASTPLRQGNEQSF. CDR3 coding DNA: TGTGCCAGTACCCCGCTCCGCCAGGGCAATGAGCAGTCCTTC.

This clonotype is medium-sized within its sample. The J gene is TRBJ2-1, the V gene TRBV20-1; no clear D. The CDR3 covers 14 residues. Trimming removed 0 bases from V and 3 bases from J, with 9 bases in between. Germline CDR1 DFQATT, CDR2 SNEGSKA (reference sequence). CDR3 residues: CSARDWQSYNEQFF. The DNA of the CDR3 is TGCAGTGCTAGAGATTGGCAGAGCTACAATGAGCAGTTCTTC.

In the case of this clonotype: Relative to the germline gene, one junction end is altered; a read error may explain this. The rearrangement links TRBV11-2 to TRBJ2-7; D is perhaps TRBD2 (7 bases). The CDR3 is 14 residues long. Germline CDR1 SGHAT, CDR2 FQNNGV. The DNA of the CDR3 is TGTGCCAGCAGCCTATGGGGGGGCCGCTACAAGCAGTACTTC. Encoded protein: CASSLWGGRYKQYF.